The subject of this entry is one TCR beta chain. Its matching antigen is unknown. The sample comes from a study of regulatory T cells in long-lasting Graves disease. CDR1 MNHNS and CDR2 SASEGT come from the germline V gene. The germline V and J ends were trimmed by 5 bases and 11 bases, with 13 bases remaining between them. The CDR3 runs 12 residues. In building TCR beta libraries, iRepertoire HTBI primers were used together with Arm-PCR of CDR3 regions. MiXCR was run by TCRdb on the multiplex PCR reads, yielding one entry per CDR3 protein. Of 300,000 to 400,000 distinct CDR3 sequences in the sample, around a fifth were seen once. Study observations and caveats: Among samples with persistent disease, TRBV28, TRBJ1-2 and TRBJ2-5 were favored. The number of shared public clonotypes was higher in persistent patients (around 2,700) than new patients (under 1,000).

Specified time point: persistent/refractory GD, antithyroid drugs over 5 years with positive TRAb. RNA isolated from PBMCs was used to make the TCR library. It was American Thyroid Association guidelines that determined Graves' disease diagnosis. Peripheral blood, approximately 9 milliliters per patient, was collected in EDTA tubes. Sequenced here: peripheral blood mononuclear cells (PBMCs), sampled when the disease was refractory, from a patient treated with antithyroid drugs. The rearrangement links TRBV6-1 to TRBJ2-1; D perhaps matches TRBD1 (6 bases). This receptor was taken from a female donor with Graves disease. The CDR3 DNA sequence: TGTGCCAGCAGTAACCCCCAGGGGAAGCAGTTCTTC. Translation gives CASSNPQGKQFF.